Following are 6 T cell receptor beta chains from one sample sequenced in a study of cytomegalovirus exposure and HLA in healthy donors. It was with 60 Vbeta and 13 Jbeta primers that the PCR ran. Libraries were prepared by immunoSEQ multiplex PCR; TCRdb keeps only in-frame clonotypes and omits some of them. The sample shows about 97,000 clones, around 81% of them seen only once. Material for sequencing was PBMCs. These receptors were obtained from a man between 40 and 49 years old in good health and CMV-seropositive.

This CDR3 reads CASSLLGRPQETQYF. The CDR3 nucleotides read TGTGCCAGCAGTTTATTGGGCAGACCCCAAGAGACCCAGTACTTC. The chain links TRBV28 to TRBJ2-5; D uncertain. Per germline, CDR1 MDHEN and CDR2 SYDVKM. The CDR3 sequence is 15 residues long. The V gene lost 1 base and the J gene lost 1 base, with 10 bases spanning the gap.

The gene calls are TRBV5-1 and TRBJ2-7; 7 bases align to TRBD1. V shed 4 bases, J shed 2 bases, and the junction held 3 bases outside the gene matches. Germline V CDR1 and CDR2: SGHRS, YFSETQ. The CDR3 is 13 residues long. CDR3 nucleotides: TGCGCCAGCAGCATGACAGGGACCTACGAGCAGTACTTC. This translates into CASSMTGTYEQYF.

The genes are TRBV5-1 and TRBJ2-5; tentatively, D is TRBD2 (5 bases). The better agreement between TRBJ2-7 and the DNA end casts doubt on the J call. The CDR3 covers 14 residues. Germline V gene sequence: CDR1 SGHRS, CDR2 YFSETQ. The CDR3 protein is CASSLTGSSYEQYF. CDR3 bases: TGCGCCAGCAGCCTCACGGGGTCCTCCTACGAGCAGTACTTC.

The chain links TRBV20-1 to TRBJ1-2; D call uncertain. Germline CDR1 reads DFQATT; CDR2 reads SNEGSKA (reference sequence). The CDR3 loop spans 10 amino acids. V was trimmed by 0 bases and J by 14 bases, leaving 10 bases between them. CDR3 protein: CSARDLGRTF. Here the CDR3 DNA reads TGCAGTGCTAGAGATTTAGGGAGGACCTTC.

Only one count was recorded for this clone. J is TRBJ2-7 and V is TRBV10-3; no firm D call. Trimming took 4 bases from V and 0 from J, leaving 10 bases between them. Germline values: CDR1 ENHRY, CDR2 SYGVKD. The CDR3 consists of 14 residues. CDR3 protein: CAISVSAGSYEQYF. As DNA, the CDR3 is TGTGCCATCAGTGTCTCGGCAGGCTCCTACGAGCAGTACTTC.

This clone was recorded only once. V gene TRBV10-2 combines with J gene TRBJ2-2; 10 bases are a match to TRBD1. Trimming cost V 10 bases and J 5 bases; bases outside gene matches: 7. Germline V gives CDR1 WSHSY, CDR2 SAAADI. The length of the CDR3 is 14 residues. The CDR3 region has the DNA TGCGCCACCCCGGGACAGGGGAATACCGGGGAGCTGTTTTTT. This codes for CATPGQGNTGELFF.